The 28 T cell receptor beta chains below all came from one sample that was sequenced in a study of a mutant IDH1 vaccine in newly diagnosed glioma. TCRdb's copy holds only in-frame clones and misses some; the assay was immunoSEQ multiplex PCR. The sample carries about 62,000 clones, about 89% recorded once. Time point defined: week 11, during vaccination. The investigators gave 300 ug of mutant IDH1 20-mer peptide in each vaccine dose, together with topical imiquimod. No antigens are known for them. Sequenced material: PBMCs, taken from a glioma patient whose treatment included an IDH1 peptide vaccine. The receptors here all came from a man aged 40-49 years with glioma.

The chain has TRBV29-1 and TRBJ1-1; the D gene is possibly TRBD1 (6 bases). The V end was cut by 7 bases, the J end by 4 bases, with 16 bases between. CDR3 length: 13 amino acids. CDR1 and CDR2 (germline): SQVTM, ANQGSEA. CDR3 sequence reads: CSAEGVWGTEAFF. CDR3 DNA sequence: TGCAGCGCGGAGGGGGTTTGGGGCACTGAAGCTTTCTTT.

This chain links TRBV15 with TRBJ1-3; D might be TRBD1 (6 bases). Germline assignment: CDR1 LNHNV and CDR2 YYDKDF (reference sequence). The CDR3 is 15 amino acids. V dropped 1 base and J dropped 1 base, with 8 bases sitting between them. CDR3 sequence: CATSRAGVSGNTIYF. CDR3 nucleotides: TGTGCCACCAGCAGAGCAGGGGTTTCTGGAAACACCATATATTTT.

Only one count was recorded for this clone. The J gene is TRBJ1-6, the V gene TRBV28; TRBD1 matches 10 bases. This CDR3 contains 18 residues. Germline lookup yields CDR1 MDHEN and CDR2 SYDVKM. The ends lost 5 bases at V and 9 bases at J; junction bases unmatched: 16. This CDR3 reads CASSVGGQGIGATSPLHF. CDR3 DNA: TGTGCCAGCAGTGTAGGGGGACAGGGGATTGGAGCTACTTCACCCCTCCACTTT. Combining the CDR3 with reference TRBV28 and TRBJ1-6 gives the whole variable domain DVKVTQSSRYLVKRTGEKVFLECVQDMDHENMFWYRQDPGLGLRLIYFSYDVKMKEKGDIPEGYSVSREKKERFSLILESASTNQTSMYLCASSVGGQGIGATSPLHFGNGTRLTVT.

V and J are TRBV7-2 and TRBJ1-4, with 7 nucleotides matching TRBD1. The V segment lost 4 bases and the J segment 7 bases; nucleotides outside the gene matches: 9. Per the germline V gene, CDR1 is SGHTA and CDR2 is FQGNSA. CDR3 length: 15 amino acids. The CDR3 region has the DNA TGTGCCAGCAGCTCCTTCAGGGGGATAAGTGAAAAACTGTTTTTT. This translates into CASSSFRGISEKLFF.

The chain couples TRBV11-2 to TRBJ2-7, with D hard to call. This CDR3 region has 11 residues. Germline V gives CDR1 SGHAT, CDR2 FQNNGV. V lost 6 bases and J 2 bases, leaving 5 bases between the germline ends. DNA of the CDR3: TGTGCCAGCAGTTCTACCTACGAGCAGTACTTC. This sequence encodes CASSSTYEQYF.

The gene calls are TRBV7-9 and TRBJ1-2, with D possibly TRBD1 on 6 matching bases. From germline, CDR1 is SEHNR and CDR2 FQNEAQ (reference sequence). The CDR3 is 14 residues long. V was pared by 5 bases and J by 2 bases, with 12 bases between. Here the CDR3 DNA reads TGTGCCAGCAGCCCCGGGGGGCAGAACTATGGCTACACCTTC. Residues: CASSPGGQNYGYTF. Full variable domain (rest looked up from reference TRBV7-9 and TRBJ1-2): DTGVSQNPRHKITKRGQNVTFRCDPISEHNRLYWYRQTLGQGPEFLTYFQNEAQLEKSRLLSDRFSAERPKGSFSTLEIQRTEQGDSAMYLCASSPGGQNYGYTFGSGTRLTVV.

Only one count was recorded for this clone. The chain carries TRBV5-4 and TRBJ2-2; D might be TRBD1 (6 bases). The CDR3 runs to 17 residues. Germline CDR1 is SGHNT and CDR2 is YYREEE (reference sequence). V lost 4 bases to trimming and J lost 1 base, with 17 bases between them. The CDR3 DNA reads TGTGCCAGCAGCGGAAAGGCAACAGGGATGAACACCGGGGAGCTGTTTTTT. It codes for CASSGKATGMNTGELFF.

The DNA of the CDR3 is TGTGCCAGCAGCCCTGACACAGGGTACTCTGGGGCCAACGTCCTGACTTTC. Residues: CASSPDTGYSGANVLTF. J is TRBJ2-6 and V is TRBV27, with D tentatively TRBD1 (6 bases). Per germline, CDR1 MNHEY and CDR2 SMNVEV (reference sequence). The length of the CDR3 is 17 residues. With 6 bases removed from V and 0 bases from J, the gap between germline ends came to 15 bases.

The rearrangement joins TRBV6-1 to TRBJ1-3; a weak D match, TRBD1 (5 bases). The CDR3 runs to 14 residues. In germline, CDR1 is MNHNS, CDR2 SASEGT. V shed 11 bases and J shed 0 bases, with 14 bases lying between them. The CDR3 DNA follows: TGTGCCGTCAGGGTAACGGGCTCTGGAAACACCATATATTTT. This sequence encodes CAVRVTGSGNTIYF.

The J gene is TRBJ1-6, the V gene TRBV28; possible D gene TRBD1, 5 bases. Looked up from germline, CDR1 is MDHEN and CDR2 is SYDVKM. The V and J ends lost 6 bases and 10 bases respectively, with 22 bases between them. This CDR3 comprises 16 residues. CDR3 coding DNA: TGTGCCAGCAGCCTTATACCGGGGGATTGGGGGTCACCCCTCCACTTT. Amino acid sequence: CASSLIPGDWGSPLHF.

The J gene is TRBJ1-5, the V gene TRBV28; D is uncertain. Germline CDR1 MDHEN, CDR2 SYDVKM. The CDR3 spans 14 residues. Trimming cost V 3 bases and J 9 bases, with 15 bases left between them. The CDR3, as DNA: TGTGCCAGCAGTTTCAGGAGGGTTGGGGTGCCCCAGCATTTT. It specifies CASSFRRVGVPQHF.

The chain carries TRBV28 and TRBJ2-7, with D perhaps TRBD2 (6 bases). V dropped 5 bases and J dropped 2 bases, with 16 bases sitting between them. The CDR3 is 15 residues long. Germline values: CDR1 MDHEN, CDR2 SYDVKM. CDR3 in DNA: TGTGCCAGCAGTATGCGAGGAGGGGCACCCTACGAGCAGTACGTC. This codes for CASSMRGGAPYEQYV.

This chain uses TRBV10-3 with TRBJ1-2, with TRBD1 matching over 9 bases. Germline V CDR1 and CDR2: ENHRY, SYGVKD. V gave up 0 bases and J gave up 0 bases; unmatched junction bases: 8. This CDR3 region has 18 residues. CDR3 protein: CAISESTGGAWANYGYTF. The CDR3 DNA is TGTGCCATCAGTGAGTCTACAGGGGGCGCATGGGCTAACTATGGCTACACCTTC.

This chain connects TRBV19 to TRBJ1-4; tentative D call: TRBD1 (5 bases). V gave up 8 bases and J gave up 0 bases, with 10 bases separating them. The germline V gene encodes CDR1 LNHDA and CDR2 SQIVND (reference sequence). CDR3 length: 14 residues. The CDR3 bases are TGTGCCAGTCGCGACAGAGCAACTAATGAAAAACTGTTTTTT. Translating it yields CASRDRATNEKLFF.

The J gene is TRBJ2-1, the V gene TRBV5-6; TRBD1 agrees at 9 bases. This CDR3 has 15 amino acids. The V gene end was trimmed by 2 bases and the J gene end by 3 bases; junction bases not matched to a gene: 3. CDR1 and CDR2 from the germline V gene are SGHDT and YYEEEE. The CDR3 nucleotides are TGTGCCAGCAGCTTCGGGACAGGGAACTACAATGAGCAGTTCTTC. Translation gives CASSFGTGNYNEQFF.

The chain links TRBV7-9 to TRBJ1-1; a possible D gene is TRBD1 (5 bases). Germline CDR1 and CDR2: SEHNR and FQNEAQ (reference sequence). This CDR3 is 14 amino acids long. The V end was cut by 6 bases, the J end by 1 base, with 12 bases between. In DNA form, the CDR3 reads TGTGCCAGCAGTCCGACAGATGGGAACACTGAAGCTTTCTTT. This encodes CASSPTDGNTEAFF.

This sequence joins TRBV7-8 and TRBJ2-7; 9 bases line up with TRBD2. The CDR3 is 14 residues long. Unmatched junction bases numbered 4, after V lost 6 bases and J lost 1 base. Germline CDR1 is SGHVS and CDR2 is FQNEAQ. DNA for the CDR3: TGTGCCAGCAGATCCGCGGGGGGGTCCTACGAGCAGTACGTC. Its protein product is CASRSAGGSYEQYV.

Remarks on this clone: Compared with germline, one end of the junction differs, possibly owing to a read error. V is TRBV5-1 and J is TRBJ2-3; tentatively, D is TRBD1 (6 bases). Germline V gene data show CDR1 as SGHRS and CDR2 as YFSETQ. This CDR3 has 16 residues. Here the CDR3 reads CASSLAMTGGTDTQYF. The CDR3 region has the DNA TGCGCCAGCAGCTTGGCCATGACAGGAGGCACCGATACGCAGTATTTT.

This chain joins TRBV5-1 and TRBJ1-5; TRBD1 agrees at 9 bases. V gave up 4 bases and J gave up 2 bases; unmatched junction bases: 4. Germline-derived CDR1 and CDR2 are SGHRS and YFSETQ. This CDR3 is built from 15 residues. The CDR3 loop is CASSTGQGRNQPQHF. The CDR3 DNA is TGCGCCAGCAGCACGGGACAGGGTCGCAATCAGCCCCAGCATTTT.

The chain links TRBV4-2 to TRBJ2-3; D is unresolved. Germline V gives CDR1 LGHNA, CDR2 YNFKEQ. V dropped 0 bases and J dropped 7 bases, with 11 bases sitting between them. CDR3 length: 14 residues. CDR3 amino acids: CASSQDIALHTQYF. CDR3 sequence (DNA): TGTGCCAGCAGCCAAGATATTGCCCTTCATACGCAGTATTTT.

The V and J genes are TRBV6-6 and TRBJ2-3; 9 bases agree with TRBD1. This CDR3 has 15 residues. CDR1 MNHNY and CDR2 SVGAGI come from the germline V gene (reference sequence). V gave up 8 bases and J gave up 6 bases; unmatched junction bases: 12. The CDR3 coding sequence is TGTGCCAGCCGACCCGCGACAGGGGGTCGGGATACGCAGTATTTT. Translation gives CASRPATGGRDTQYF.

The chain carries TRBV28 and TRBJ1-2; 7 nucleotides line up with TRBD1. CDR1 is MDHEN and CDR2 is SYDVKM in the germline V gene. The ends lost 10 bases at V and 0 bases at J; junction bases unmatched: 5. The CDR3 has 13 amino acids. Here the CDR3 reads CATGDRANYGYTF. DNA for the CDR3: TGTGCCACTGGGGACAGAGCTAACTATGGCTACACCTTC.

This clone came up once. J is TRBJ2-5 and V is TRBV29-1; 8 bases map to TRBD1. The CDR3 consists of 15 residues. The trim removed 7 bases at V and 1 base at J, leaving 11 bases unmatched. Germline V gene sequence: CDR1 SQVTM, CDR2 ANQGSEA. The CDR3 loop is CSGGKIGTGQETQYF. Here the CDR3 DNA reads TGCAGCGGGGGTAAGATCGGGACAGGCCAAGAGACCCAGTACTTC.

The chain combines TRBV27 with TRBJ1-1; no clear D gene. CDR1 MNHEY and CDR2 SMNVEV come from the germline V gene (reference sequence). CDR3 length: 15 residues. With 6 bases removed from V and 0 bases from J, the gap between germline ends came to 14 bases. The CDR3 here is CASSPHARVNTEAFF. In DNA form, the CDR3 reads TGTGCCAGCAGCCCCCATGCGAGGGTGAACACTGAAGCTTTCTTT.

With regard to this clone: A junction boundary mismatches the germline segment, possibly from a read error. The same CDR3 is also encoded by other DNA sequences in this sample. V usage is TRBV4-3 and J usage is TRBJ1-3; D gene ambiguous. The CDR3 extends over 14 amino acids. CDR1 LGHNA and CDR2 YSLEER come from the germline V gene. CDR3 bases: TGCGCCAGTAGCCAAACCACCGCCGGAAACACCATATATTTT. This sequence encodes CASSQTTAGNTIYF.

The chain uses TRBV19 and TRBJ1-1, with D perhaps TRBD1 (6 bases). CDR3 size: 15 residues. Trimming stripped 7 bases from V and 0 bases from J, with 15 bases between. Germline CDR1 LNHDA, CDR2 SQIVND (reference sequence). CDR3 in amino acids: CASMQGTHLNTEAFF. As DNA, the CDR3 is TGTGCCAGTATGCAGGGGACACACCTGAACACTGAAGCTTTCTTT.

The chain uses TRBV4-1 and TRBJ1-2; TRBD1 agrees at 7 bases. Germline-derived CDR1 and CDR2 are MGHRA and YSYEKL. The CDR3 contains 14 residues. After removal of 1 base from V and 7 bases from J, the junction contained 6 bases not matched to a gene. The chain's CDR3 is CASSQGTGVSGYTF. The CDR3 DNA reads as TGCGCCAGCAGCCAAGGGACAGGAGTTAGTGGCTACACCTTC.

V and J are TRBV19 and TRBJ2-6; tentative D call: TRBD2 (5 bases). Germline CDR1 and CDR2: LNHDA and SQIVND (reference sequence). V was shortened by 10 bases and J by 15 bases, with 10 bases between the two germline ends. There are 9 residues in the CDR3. The CDR3 DNA reads TGTGCCACCCTGGGAGACCTGACTTTC. It specifies CATLGDLTF. Together with reference TRBV19 and TRBJ2-6, the CDR3 gives the full variable domain: DGGITQSPKYLFRKEGQNVTLSCEQNLNHDAMYWYRQDPGQGLRLIYYSQIVNDFQKGDIAEGYSVSREKKESFPLTVTSAQKNPTAFYLCATLGDLTFGAGSRLTVL.